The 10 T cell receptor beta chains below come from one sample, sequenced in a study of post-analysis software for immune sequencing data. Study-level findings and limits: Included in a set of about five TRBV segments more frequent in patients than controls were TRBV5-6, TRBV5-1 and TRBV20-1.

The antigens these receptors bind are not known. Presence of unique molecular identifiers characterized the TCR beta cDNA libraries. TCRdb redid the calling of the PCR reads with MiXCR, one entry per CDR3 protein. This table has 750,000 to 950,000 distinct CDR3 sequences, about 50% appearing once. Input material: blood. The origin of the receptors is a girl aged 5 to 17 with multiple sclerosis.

The chain's CDR3 is CASSFLPTRAYNEQFF. CDR3 DNA: TGCGCCAGCAGCTTTCTCCCTACGCGGGCCTACAATGAGCAGTTCTTC. The V and J genes are TRBV5-1 and TRBJ2-1; a weak D match, TRBD2 (5 bases). The CDR3 consists of 16 residues. Germline V lookup: CDR1 SGHRS, CDR2 YFSETQ. Trimming took 2 bases from V and 2 from J, leaving 14 bases between them.

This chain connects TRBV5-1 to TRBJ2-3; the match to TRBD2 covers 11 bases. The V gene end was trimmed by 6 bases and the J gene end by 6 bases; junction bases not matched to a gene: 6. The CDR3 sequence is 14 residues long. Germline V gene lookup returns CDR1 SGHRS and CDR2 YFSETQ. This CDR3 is CASTLAGVGDTQYF. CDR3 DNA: TGCGCCAGCACACTAGCGGGAGTGGGGGATACGCAGTATTTT.

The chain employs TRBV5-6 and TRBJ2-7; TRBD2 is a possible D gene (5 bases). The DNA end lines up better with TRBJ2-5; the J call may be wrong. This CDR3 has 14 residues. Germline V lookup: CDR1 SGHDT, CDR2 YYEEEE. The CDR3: CASSLVVGSETQYF. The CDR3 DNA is TGTGCCAGCAGCTTGGTAGTGGGGAGCGAGACCCAGTACTTC.

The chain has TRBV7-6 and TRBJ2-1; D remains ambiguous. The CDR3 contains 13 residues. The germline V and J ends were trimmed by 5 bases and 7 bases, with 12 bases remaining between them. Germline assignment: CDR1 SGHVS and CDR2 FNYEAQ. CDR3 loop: CASSRTRGNEQFF. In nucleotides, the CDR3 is TGTGCCAGCAGCCGAACTCGAGGAAATGAGCAGTTCTTC. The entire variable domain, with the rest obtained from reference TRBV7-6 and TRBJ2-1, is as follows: GAGVSQSPRYKVTKRGQDVALRCDPISGHVSLYWYRQALGQGPEFLTYFNYEAQQDKSGLPNDRFSAERPEGSISTLTIQRTEQRDSAMYRCASSRTRGNEQFFGPGTRLTVL.

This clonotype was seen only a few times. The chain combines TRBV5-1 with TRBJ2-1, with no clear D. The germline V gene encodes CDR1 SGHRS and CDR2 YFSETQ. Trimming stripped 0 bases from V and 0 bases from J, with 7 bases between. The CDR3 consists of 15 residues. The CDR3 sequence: CASSLAPGSYNEQFF. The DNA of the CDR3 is TGCGCCAGCAGCTTGGCGCCAGGCTCCTACAATGAGCAGTTCTTC.

The CDR3 DNA follows: TGTGCCAGCAGCGCCACCGGGACTCTTCAAGAGACCCAGTACTTC. Translating gives CASSATGTLQETQYF. The rearrangement links TRBV7-8 to TRBJ2-5; possible D gene TRBD2, 6 bases. Germline loops: CDR1 SGHVS, CDR2 FQNEAQ. CDR3 length: 15 amino acids. Trimming cost V 5 bases and J 2 bases, with 15 bases left between them.

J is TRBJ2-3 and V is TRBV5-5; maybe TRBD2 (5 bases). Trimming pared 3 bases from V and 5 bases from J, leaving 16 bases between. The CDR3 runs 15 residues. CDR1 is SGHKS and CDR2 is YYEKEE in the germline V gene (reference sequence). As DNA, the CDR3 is TGTGCCAGCAGCTCGCCCTTCGAGGGTGAAGATACGCAGTATTTT. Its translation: CASSSPFEGEDTQYF.

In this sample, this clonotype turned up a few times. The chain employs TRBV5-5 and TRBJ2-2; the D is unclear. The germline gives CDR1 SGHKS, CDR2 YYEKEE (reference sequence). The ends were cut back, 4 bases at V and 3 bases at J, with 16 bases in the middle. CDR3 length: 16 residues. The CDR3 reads CASSPRIALDTGELFF. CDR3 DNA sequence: TGTGCCAGCAGCCCGCGGATAGCCTTGGACACCGGGGAGCTGTTTTTT.

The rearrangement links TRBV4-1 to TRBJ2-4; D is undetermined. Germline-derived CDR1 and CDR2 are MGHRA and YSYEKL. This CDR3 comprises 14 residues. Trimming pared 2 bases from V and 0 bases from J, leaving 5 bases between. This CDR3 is CASSQLVAKNIQYF. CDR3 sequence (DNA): TGCGCCAGCAGCCAATTGGTAGCCAAAAACATTCAGTACTTC.

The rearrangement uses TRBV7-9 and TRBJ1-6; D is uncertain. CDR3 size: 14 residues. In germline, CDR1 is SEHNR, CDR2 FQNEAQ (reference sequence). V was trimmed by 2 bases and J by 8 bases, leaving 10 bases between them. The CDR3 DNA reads TGTGCCAGCAGCTTACTCACGGAGGATTCACCCCTCCACTTT. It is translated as CASSLLTEDSPLHF.